These 5 T cell receptor beta chains share one sample of origin, sequenced in a study of T cells in localized non-small cell lung cancer. This table comes from immunoSEQ multiplex PCR, and its TCRdb copy is limited to in-frame clones, with some not included. The sample holds some 28,000 clones, 80% to 90% seen once. The source material was peripheral blood, sampled before any cancer treatment. These receptors were taken from a woman aged 18-50 years with stage I lung adenocarcinoma.

The V gene is TRBV28, the J gene TRBJ1-1; no clear D gene. The germline gives CDR1 MDHEN, CDR2 SYDVKM. Deletions cut 6 bases from V and 0 bases from J, with 8 bases between. This CDR3 region has 13 residues. In DNA form, the CDR3 reads TGTGCCAGCAGCACAAGGATGAACACTGAAGCTTTCTTT. Its translation: CASSTRMNTEAFF. Drawing the rest from reference TRBV28 and TRBJ1-1, the complete variable domain is DVKVTQSSRYLVKRTGEKVFLECVQDMDHENMFWYRQDPGLGLRLIYFSYDVKMKEKGDIPEGYSVSREKKERFSLILESASTNQTSMYLCASSTRMNTEAFFGQGTRLTVV.

CDR3 DNA: TGTGCCAGTAGTCCCAGTGAGAACACTGAAGCTTTCTTT. Protein: CASSPSENTEAFF. This chain joins TRBV19 and TRBJ1-1, with D unclear. Germline loops: CDR1 LNHDA, CDR2 SQIVND (reference sequence). Trimming left V 5 bases short and J 1 base short, with 8 bases between. The CDR3 sequence is 13 residues long.

The chain is built from TRBV28 and TRBJ2-5; 10 bases align to TRBD2. Germline CDR1 and CDR2: MDHEN and SYDVKM. This CDR3 has 16 amino acids. V gave up 2 bases and J gave up 4 bases; unmatched junction bases: 7. Written as DNA, the CDR3 is TGTGCCAGCAGTTTAGGAAGCGGGAGGGCCGTAGAGACCCAGTACTTC. Protein product: CASSLGSGRAVETQYF.

The chain links TRBV28 to TRBJ2-7; the D call may be TRBD1 or TRBD2 (6 bases each). CDR1 is MDHEN, CDR2 SYDVKM, per germline. Trimming cost V 1 base and J 3 bases, with 10 bases left between them. The CDR3 loop spans 14 amino acids. CDR3 protein: CASSLFRGGYEQYF. CDR3 sequence (DNA): TGTGCCAGCAGTTTATTCAGGGGAGGCTACGAGCAGTACTTC.

This sequence joins TRBV18 and TRBJ2-7, with D perhaps matching TRBD1 (5 bases). The CDR3 runs to 15 residues. Germline V gene data show CDR1 as KGHSH and CDR2 as LQKENI. V shed 2 bases and J shed 3 bases, with 14 bases lying between them. For the CDR3, the DNA is TGTGCCAGCTCACCAGGGTCGGCACAGGTCTACGAGCAGTACTTC. Its translation is CASSPGSAQVYEQYF. The variable domain in full, completed from reference TRBV18 and TRBJ2-7, reads NAGVMQNPRHLVRRRGQEARLRCSPMKGHSHVYWYRQLPEEGLKFMVYLQKENIIDESGMPKERFSAEFPKEGPSILRIQQVVRGDSAAYFCASSPGSAQVYEQYFGPGTRLTVT.